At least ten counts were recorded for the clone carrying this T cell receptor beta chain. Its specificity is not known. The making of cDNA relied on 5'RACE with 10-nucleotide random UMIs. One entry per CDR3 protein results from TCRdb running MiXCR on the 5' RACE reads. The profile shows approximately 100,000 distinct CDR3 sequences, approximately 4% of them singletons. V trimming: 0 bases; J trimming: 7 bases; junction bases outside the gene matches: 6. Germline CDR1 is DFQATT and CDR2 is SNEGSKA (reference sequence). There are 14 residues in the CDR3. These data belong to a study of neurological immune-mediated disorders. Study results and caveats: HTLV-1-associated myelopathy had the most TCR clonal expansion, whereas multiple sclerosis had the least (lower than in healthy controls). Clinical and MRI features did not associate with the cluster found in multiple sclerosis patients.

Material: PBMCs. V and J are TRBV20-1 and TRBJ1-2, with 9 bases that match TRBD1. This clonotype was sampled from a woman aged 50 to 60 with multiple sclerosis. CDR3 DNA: TGCAGTGCTAGAGATGGGACAGGGCTGGGTGGCTACACCTTC. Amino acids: CSARDGTGLGGYTF.